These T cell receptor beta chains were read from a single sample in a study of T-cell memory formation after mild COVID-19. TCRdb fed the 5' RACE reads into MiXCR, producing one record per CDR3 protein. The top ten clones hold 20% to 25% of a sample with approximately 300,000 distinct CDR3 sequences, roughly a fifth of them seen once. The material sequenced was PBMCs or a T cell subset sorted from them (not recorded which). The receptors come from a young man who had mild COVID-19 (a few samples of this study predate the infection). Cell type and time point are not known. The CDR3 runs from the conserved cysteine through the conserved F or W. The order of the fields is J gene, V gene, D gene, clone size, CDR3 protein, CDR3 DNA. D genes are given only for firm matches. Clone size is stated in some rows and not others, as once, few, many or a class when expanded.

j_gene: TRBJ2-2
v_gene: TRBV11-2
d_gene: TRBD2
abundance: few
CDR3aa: CASSATTAGGSGELFF
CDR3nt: TGTGCCAGCAGCGCGACTACCGCCGGGGGGTCCGGGGAGCTGTTTTTT

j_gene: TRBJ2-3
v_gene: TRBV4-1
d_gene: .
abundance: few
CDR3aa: CASSRAGARVDTQYF
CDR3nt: TGCGCCAGCAGCCGGGCGGGGGCCCGGGTGGATACGCAGTATTTT

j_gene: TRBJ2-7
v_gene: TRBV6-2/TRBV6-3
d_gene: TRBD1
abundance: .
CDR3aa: CASSPGGLGKEQYF
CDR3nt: TGTGCCAGCAGCCCAGGGGGCCTAGGTAAAGAGCAGTACTTC

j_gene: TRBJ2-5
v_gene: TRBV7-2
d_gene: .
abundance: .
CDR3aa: CASRLAGGSPETQYF
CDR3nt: TGTGCCAGCAGGCTCGCGGGTGGATCCCCAGAGACCCAGTACTTC

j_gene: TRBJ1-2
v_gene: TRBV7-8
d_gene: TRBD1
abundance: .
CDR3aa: CASSSFGQGDGYTF
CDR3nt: TGTGCCAGCAGCTCGTTCGGGCAGGGGGATGGCTACACCTTC

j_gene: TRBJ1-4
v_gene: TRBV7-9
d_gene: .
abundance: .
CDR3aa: CASRDGTKRELFF
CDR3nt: TGTGCCAGCAGGGACGGGACAAAGAGAGAACTGTTTTTT

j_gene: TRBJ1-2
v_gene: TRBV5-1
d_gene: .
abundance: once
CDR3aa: CASSPFMRLDGYTF
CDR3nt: TGCGCCAGCAGCCCGTTTATGAGACTCGATGGCTACACCTTC

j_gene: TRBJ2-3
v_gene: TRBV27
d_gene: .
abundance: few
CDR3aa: CASSPMSRTQRDTQYF
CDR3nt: TGTGCCAGCAGTCCGATGTCTAGGACCCAAAGGGATACGCAGTATTTT

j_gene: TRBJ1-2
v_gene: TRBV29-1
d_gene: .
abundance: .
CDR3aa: CSLSDRPSGYTF
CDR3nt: TGCAGCCTCAGCGACAGGCCCAGCGGCTACACCTTC

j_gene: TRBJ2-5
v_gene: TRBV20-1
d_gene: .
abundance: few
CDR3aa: CSARDTGPETQYF
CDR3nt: TGCAGTGCTAGAGATACAGGCCCGGAGACCCAGTACTTC

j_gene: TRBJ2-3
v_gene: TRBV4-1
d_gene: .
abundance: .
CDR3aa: CASSQDSRWGTDTQYF
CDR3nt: TGCGCCAGCAGCCAAGATTCTAGGTGGGGCACAGATACGCAGTATTTT

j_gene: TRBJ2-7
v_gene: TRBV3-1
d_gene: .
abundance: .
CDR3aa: CASSQAWDLFSYEQYF
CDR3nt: TGTGCCAGCAGCCAGGCATGGGACCTCTTCTCCTACGAGCAGTACTTC

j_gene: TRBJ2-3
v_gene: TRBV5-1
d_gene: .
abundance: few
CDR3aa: CASSSYRASVGDTQYF
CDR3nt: TGCGCCAGCAGCTCGTACCGGGCCTCAGTTGGGGATACGCAGTATTTT

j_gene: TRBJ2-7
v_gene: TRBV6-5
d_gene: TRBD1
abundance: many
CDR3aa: CASSYSGGTGGYKQYF
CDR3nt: TGTGCCAGCAGTTACTCGGGGGGGACAGGGGGCTATAAGCAGTACTTC

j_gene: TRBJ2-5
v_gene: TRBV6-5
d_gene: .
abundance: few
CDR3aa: CASSQTDLETQYF
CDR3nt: TGTGCCAGCAGTCAGACAGACTTGGAGACCCAGTACTTC

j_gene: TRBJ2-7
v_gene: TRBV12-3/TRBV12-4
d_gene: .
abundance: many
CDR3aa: CASRTEGYEQYF
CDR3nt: TGTGCCAGTCGGACAGAGGGCTACGAGCAGTACTTC

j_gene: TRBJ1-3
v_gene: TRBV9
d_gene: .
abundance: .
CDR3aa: CASSPYRGNTIYF
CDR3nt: TGTGCCAGCAGCCCATACCGCGGAAACACCATATATTTT

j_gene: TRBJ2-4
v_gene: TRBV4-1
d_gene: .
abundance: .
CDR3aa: CASKGGGVEYF
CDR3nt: TGCGCCAGCAAGGGGGGTGGGGTTGAGTACTTC

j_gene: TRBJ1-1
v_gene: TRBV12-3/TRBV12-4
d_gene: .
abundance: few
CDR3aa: CASGNRRWSEAFF
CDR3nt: TGTGCCAGCGGTAACCGTCGGTGGTCTGAAGCTTTCTTT

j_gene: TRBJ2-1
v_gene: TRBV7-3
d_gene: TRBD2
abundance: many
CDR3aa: CASSLGGGSYNEQFF
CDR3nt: TGTGCCAGCAGCTTGGGCGGGGGGTCTTACAATGAGCAGTTCTTC

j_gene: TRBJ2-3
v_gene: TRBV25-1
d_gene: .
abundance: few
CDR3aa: CASSEGYADTQYF
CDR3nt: TGTGCCAGCAGTGAAGGGTACGCAGATACGCAGTATTTT

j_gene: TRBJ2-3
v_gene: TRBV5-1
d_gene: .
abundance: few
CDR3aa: CASSLEGDTDTQYF
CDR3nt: TGCGCCAGCAGCTTAGAGGGGGACACAGATACGCAGTATTTT

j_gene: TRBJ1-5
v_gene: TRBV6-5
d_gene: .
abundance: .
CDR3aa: CASSSWGQPQHF
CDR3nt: TGTGCCAGCAGCTCGTGGGGTCAGCCCCAGCATTTT

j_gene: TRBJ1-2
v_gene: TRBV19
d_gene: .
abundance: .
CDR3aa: CASRVLRETGYTF
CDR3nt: TGTGCCAGTAGAGTCCTGAGGGAGACTGGCTACACCTTC

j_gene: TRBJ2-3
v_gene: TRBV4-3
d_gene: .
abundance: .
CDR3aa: CASSQVGVRTDTQYF
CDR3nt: TGCGCCAGCAGCCAGGTTGGGGTTAGAACAGATACGCAGTATTTT

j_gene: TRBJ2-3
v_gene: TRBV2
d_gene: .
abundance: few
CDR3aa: CASGDSNTDTQYF
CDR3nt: TGTGCCAGCGGGGATAGTAACACAGATACGCAGTATTTT

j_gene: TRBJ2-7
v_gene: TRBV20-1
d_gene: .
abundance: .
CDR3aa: CSARDEAVTYEQYF
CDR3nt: TGCAGTGCTAGAGATGAAGCAGTGACTTACGAGCAGTACTTC